This T cell receptor beta chain was captured in a study of CD8+ T cells in alopecia areata (dated 2018 in TCRdb). Study-wide context: The treated patients took part in an open-label pilot trial in which moderate-to-severe alopecia areata was treated with oral tofacitinib at 5 to 10 mg twice daily. Tofacitinib was administered for 6 to 18 months, and 6 months of follow-up off drug were then conducted to assess delayed response and recurrence. immunoSEQ multiplex PCR using 35 Vbeta forward primers and 13 Jbeta reverse primers was used to amplify TCRbeta CDR3 regions. For the treated patients, the SALT score, which quantifies what percentage of scalp surface area is affected, served as the measure of disease severity. RNA was extracted with the PAXgene miRNA kit for fixed scalp, the miRNeasy kit for PBMCs, and the RNeasy kit for mouse skin. Patients on tofacitinib were biopsied at baseline and after 4 and 24 weeks of treatment, and several of the patients also had a later scalp biopsy. In both human patients and the C3H/HeJ mouse model, the study applied high-throughput TCRbeta sequencing to look at T cell clonal expansion in alopecia areata. Scalp clonality was compared among normal scalp (n=4), patchy alopecia areata scalp (n=8), and alopecia totalis/universalis scalp (n=8). In humans, TCRbeta sequencing was performed on scalp tissue and on sorted CD4+ and CD8+ peripheral blood T cells from healthy controls and from patients with patchy or totalis/universalis alopecia areata. Results the study describes overall, beyond this receptor: Unlike mouse skin, where gammadelta T cells dominate, normal human skin contains resident alphabeta T cells that get sequenced too, which complicates analysis of the scalp TCR repertoire. Compared with mice, TCR sequences shared between patients were less clear, possibly partly because of HLA diversity across the patient population. Many expanded lesional clones were found to persist in scalp and blood during tofacitinib treatment, and relapse after treatment cessation may be partly explained by this persistence. Higher clonality and more expanded CD8+ clones were observed in lesional scalp than in normal scalp, particularly in alopecia totalis/universalis, a finding suggestive of antigenic drive. Tofacitinib significantly decreased scalp clonality and the number of expanded CD8+ clones among the top 100 scalp clones. The treated cohort was small, with a single nonresponder, so links between baseline CD8+ expansion and response need larger studies.

The germline V gene supplies CDR1 SQVTM and CDR2 ANQGSEA. From its cysteine to its phenylalanine, the CDR3 spans 11 amino acids. Solely the CDR3 DNA is kept, with 33 bases framed from the first base. V is shortened by 4 bases, J by 6 bases, and the region joining them spans 9 bases. The library was prepared using the immunoSEQ multiplex PCR assay. To provide template for TCR sequencing, every sample had RNA extracted and reverse transcribed into cDNA. SuperScript III was used for first-strand cDNA synthesis, primed with a 2:1 mix of oligo-dT and random hexamers. Amplification bias was assessed with a synthetic immune receptor repertoire, and residual bias was removed computationally. The paper's data handling went like this. Raw reads were preprocessed to remove errors, and CDR3 was defined by IMGT conventions from the conserved cysteine to phenylalanine. Clonality was calculated as 1 minus Shannon entropy normalized by log2 of the number of productive unique TCRs. Scalp TCRbeta sequences were cross-referenced with sorted blood CD4 and CD8 repertoires so that the CD4 or CD8 identity of scalp clones could be inferred. TCRdb limited this immuneACCESS table to in-frame rearrangements with V and J called. A share of clones is missing; checked studies link under half to unresolved V genes, and the rest is unexplained. V, J and clone size are those of that table, while D and trimming were read from the DNA. Across this sample there are roughly 120,000 clones, with about half seen only once. Clones ranked in the top ten supply approximately 0.5% of the sample.

In this sample, this clone turned up a few times. The clone's antigen remains unknown. It has no much larger one-base neighbor in the sample; base qualities were not kept. Reading the label with the study, this specimen's time point is: less than five weeks on oral tofacitinib. The sample's treatment or condition label is to be understood as: oral pan-JAK inhibitor, 5-10 mg twice daily. From alopecia areata patients, peripheral blood was collected along with lesional scalp punch biopsies. PBMCs were isolated by density centrifugation and stained for CD3, CD4 and CD8, and CD4+ and CD8+ T cells were sorted on a FACSAria.

Recombination linked TRBV29-1 to TRBJ1-1; the D gene is unclear. The clonotype comes from a human donor with alopecia areata. The specimen was CD4+ T cells sorted from blood, collected at week 4, from a patient treated with tofacitinib. The CDR3 region has the sequence CSVGLSPEAFF. The DNA reads as follows: TGCAGCGTTGGTTTGAGTCCTGAAGCTTTCTTT.